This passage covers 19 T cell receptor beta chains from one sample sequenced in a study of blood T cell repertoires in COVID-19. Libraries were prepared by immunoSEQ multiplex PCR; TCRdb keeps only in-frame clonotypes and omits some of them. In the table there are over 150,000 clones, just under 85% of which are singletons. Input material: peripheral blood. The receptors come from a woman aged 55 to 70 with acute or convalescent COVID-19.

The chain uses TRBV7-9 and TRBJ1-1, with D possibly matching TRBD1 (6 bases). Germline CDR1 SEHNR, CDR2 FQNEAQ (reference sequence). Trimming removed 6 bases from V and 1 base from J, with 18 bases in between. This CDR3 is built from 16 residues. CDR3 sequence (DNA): TGTGCCAGCAGTCGATTAGGGGCCAGGGGGAACACTGAAGCTTTCTTT. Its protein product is CASSRLGARGNTEAFF.

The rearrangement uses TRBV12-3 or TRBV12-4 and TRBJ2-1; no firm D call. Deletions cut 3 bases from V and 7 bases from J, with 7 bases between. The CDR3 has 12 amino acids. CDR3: CASSFSVNEQFF. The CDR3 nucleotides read TGTGCCAGCAGTTTTTCTGTGAATGAGCAGTTCTTC.

The CDR3 loop reads CASSLGGNGQPQHF. CDR3 sequence (DNA): TGTGCCAGCAGTTTAGGGGGGAATGGTCAGCCCCAGCATTTT. This chain connects TRBV28 to TRBJ1-5; possibly TRBD1 for D (5 bases). Per germline, CDR1 MDHEN and CDR2 SYDVKM. V was pared by 2 bases and J by 6 bases, with 11 bases between. This CDR3 has 14 residues. The variable domain in full, with the rest retrieved from reference TRBV28 and TRBJ1-5, is DVKVTQSSRYLVKRTGEKVFLECVQDMDHENMFWYRQDPGLGLRLIYFSYDVKMKEKGDIPEGYSVSREKKERFSLILESASTNQTSMYLCASSLGGNGQPQHFGDGTRLSIL.

CDR3 in amino acids: CASSSRVSVWRGSINEQFF. The CDR3 DNA follows: TGTGCCAGCAGCTCCCGGGTGTCCGTCTGGCGGGGGTCTATCAATGAGCAGTTCTTC. This chain uses TRBV7-2 with TRBJ2-1, with 7 bases lining up with TRBD2. V lost 4 bases to trimming and J lost 6 bases; unmatched junction nucleotides: 21. This CDR3 has 19 residues. The germline CDR1 and CDR2 sequences are SGHTA and FQGNSA.

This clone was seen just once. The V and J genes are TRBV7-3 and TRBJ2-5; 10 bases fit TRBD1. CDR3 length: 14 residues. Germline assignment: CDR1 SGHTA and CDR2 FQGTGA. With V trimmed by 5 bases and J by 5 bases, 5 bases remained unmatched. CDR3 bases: TGTGCCAGCAGCACGACAGGGGGCGCGGAGACCCAGTACTTC. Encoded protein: CASSTTGGAETQYF. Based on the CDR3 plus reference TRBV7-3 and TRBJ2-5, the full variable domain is GAGVSQTPSNKVTEKGKYVELRCDPISGHTALYWYRQSLGQGPEFLIYFQGTGAADDSGLPNDRFFAVRPEGSVSTLKIQRTERGDSAVYLCASSTTGGAETQYFGPGTRLLVL.

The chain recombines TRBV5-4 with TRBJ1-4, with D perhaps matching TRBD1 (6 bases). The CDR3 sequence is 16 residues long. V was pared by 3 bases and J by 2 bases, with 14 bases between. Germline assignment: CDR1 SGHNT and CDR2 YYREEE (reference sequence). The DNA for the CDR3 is TGTGCCAGCAGCTCGGAACAGGGTCGGACTAATGAAAAACTGTTTTTT. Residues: CASSSEQGRTNEKLFF.

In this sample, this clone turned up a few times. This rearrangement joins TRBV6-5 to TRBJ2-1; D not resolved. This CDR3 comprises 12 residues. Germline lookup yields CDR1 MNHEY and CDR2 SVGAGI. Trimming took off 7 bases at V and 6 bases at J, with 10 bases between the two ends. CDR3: CASNNPGNEQFF. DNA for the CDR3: TGTGCCAGCAACAACCCGGGCAATGAGCAGTTCTTC.

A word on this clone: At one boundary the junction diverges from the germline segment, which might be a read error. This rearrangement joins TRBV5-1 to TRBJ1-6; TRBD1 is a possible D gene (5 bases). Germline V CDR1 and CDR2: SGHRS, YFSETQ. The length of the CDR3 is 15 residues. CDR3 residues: CASSLEGQRNSPLHF. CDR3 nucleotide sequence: TGCGCCAGCAGCTTGGAGGGGCAGCGAAATTCCCCCCTCCACTTT.

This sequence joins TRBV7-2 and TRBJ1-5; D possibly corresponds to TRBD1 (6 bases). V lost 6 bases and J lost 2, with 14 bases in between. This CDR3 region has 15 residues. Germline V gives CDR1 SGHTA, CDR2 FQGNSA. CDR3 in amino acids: CASSIQGLGNQPQHF. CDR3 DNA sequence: TGTGCCAGCAGTATACAGGGTCTGGGCAATCAGCCCCAGCATTTT.

Here the CDR3 reads CAISGTDRGQGETQYF. The CDR3 DNA is TGTGCCATCAGTGGTACTGACAGGGGGCAGGGAGAGACCCAGTACTTC. The rearrangement links TRBV10-3 to TRBJ2-5; 10 bases fit TRBD1. The germline V gene has CDR1 ENHRY and CDR2 SYGVKD. The CDR3 has 16 amino acids. V lost 4 bases, J lost 4 bases, and 9 bases stayed unmatched.

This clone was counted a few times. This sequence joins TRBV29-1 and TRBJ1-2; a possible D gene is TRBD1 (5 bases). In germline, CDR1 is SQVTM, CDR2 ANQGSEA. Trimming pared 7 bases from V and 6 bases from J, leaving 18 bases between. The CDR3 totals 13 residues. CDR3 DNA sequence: TGCAGCGCCACCGTGGCGGGGGAGAATGGCTACACCTTC. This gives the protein CSATVAGENGYTF. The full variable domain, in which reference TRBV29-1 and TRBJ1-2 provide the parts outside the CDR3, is SAVISQKPSRDICQRGTSLTIQCQVDSQVTMMFWYRQQPGQSLTLIATANQGSEATYESGFVIDKFPISRPNLTFSTLTVSNMSPEDSSIYLCSATVAGENGYTFGSGTRLTVV.

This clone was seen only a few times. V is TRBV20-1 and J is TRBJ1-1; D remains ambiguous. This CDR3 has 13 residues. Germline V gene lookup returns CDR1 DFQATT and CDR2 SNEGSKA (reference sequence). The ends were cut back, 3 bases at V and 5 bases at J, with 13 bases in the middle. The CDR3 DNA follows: TGCAGTGCTAGTTGGCTCTCGGGGACTGAAGCTTTCTTT. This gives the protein CSASWLSGTEAFF.

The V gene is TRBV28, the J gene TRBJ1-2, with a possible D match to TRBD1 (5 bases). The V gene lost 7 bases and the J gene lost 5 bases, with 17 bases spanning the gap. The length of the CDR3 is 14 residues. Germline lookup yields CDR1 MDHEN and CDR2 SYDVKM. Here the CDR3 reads CASKSPRTRYGYTF. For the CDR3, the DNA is TGTGCCAGCAAATCCCCCAGGACACGATATGGCTACACCTTC.

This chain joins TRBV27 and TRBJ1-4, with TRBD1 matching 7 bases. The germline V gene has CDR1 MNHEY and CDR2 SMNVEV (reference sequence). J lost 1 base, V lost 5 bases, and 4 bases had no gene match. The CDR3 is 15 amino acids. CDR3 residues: CASSKNRGTNEKLFF. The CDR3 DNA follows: TGTGCCAGCAGTAAAAACAGGGGAACTAATGAAAAACTGTTTTTT.

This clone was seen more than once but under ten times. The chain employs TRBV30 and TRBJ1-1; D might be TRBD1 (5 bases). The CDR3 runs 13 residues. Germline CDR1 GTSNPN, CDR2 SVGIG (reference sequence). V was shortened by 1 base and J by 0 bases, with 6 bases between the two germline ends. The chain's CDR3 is CAWSGTLNTEAFF. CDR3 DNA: TGTGCCTGGAGTGGGACACTGAACACTGAAGCTTTCTTT.

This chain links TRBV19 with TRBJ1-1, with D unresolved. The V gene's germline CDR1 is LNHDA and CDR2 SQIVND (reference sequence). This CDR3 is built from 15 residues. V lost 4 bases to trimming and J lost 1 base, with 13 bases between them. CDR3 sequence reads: CASSTIPTGNTEAFF. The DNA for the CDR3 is TGTGCCAGTAGTACGATACCGACGGGGAACACTGAAGCTTTCTTT.

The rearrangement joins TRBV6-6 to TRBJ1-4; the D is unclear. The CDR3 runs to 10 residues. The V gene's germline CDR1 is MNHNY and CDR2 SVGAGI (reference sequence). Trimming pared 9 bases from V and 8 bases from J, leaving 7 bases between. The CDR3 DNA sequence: TGTGCCAGTGAGGGCGAAAAACTGTTTTTT. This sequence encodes CASEGEKLFF.

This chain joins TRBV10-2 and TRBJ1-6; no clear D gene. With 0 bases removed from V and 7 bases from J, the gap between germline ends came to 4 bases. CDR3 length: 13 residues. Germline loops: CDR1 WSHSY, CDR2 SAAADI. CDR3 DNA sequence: TGCGCCAGCAGTGAGTCCGAGAATTCACCCCTCCACTTT. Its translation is CASSESENSPLHF.

The CDR3 reads CASSFGGGEKLFF. CDR3 nucleotides: TGTGCCAGCAGCTTCGGGGGGGGTGAAAAACTGTTTTTT. This chain connects TRBV7-6 to TRBJ1-4; TRBD1 is a possible D gene (5 bases). The V and J ends lost 3 bases and 7 bases respectively, with 9 bases between them. Germline CDR1 is SGHVS and CDR2 is FNYEAQ. CDR3 size: 13 residues.